These 28 T cell receptor beta chains were all obtained from the same sample, sequenced in a study of early T cells in non-severe SARS-CoV-2 infection. Each CDR3 protein is one row after TCRdb ran MiXCR on the 5' RACE reads. The data contain approximately 80,000 distinct CDR3 sequences, about 11% of them seen just once; the ten biggest clones take up around 12%. The source material was whole blood, sampled at baseline. The source of these receptors is an adult who was a healthcare worker with PCR-confirmed SARS-CoV-2 infection or an uninfected control (not recorded which).

In its sample, this clonotype was seen a few times. The V and J genes are TRBV7-8 and TRBJ2-1, with 13 nucleotides matching TRBD2. The CDR3 contains 16 residues. The V segment lost 5 bases and the J segment 2 bases; nucleotides outside the gene matches: 3. Per germline, CDR1 SGHVS and CDR2 FQNEAQ. The CDR3 DNA reads as TGTGCCAGCAGCCCGACTAGCGGGGGGCCCTACAATGAGCAGTTCTTC. Protein: CASSPTSGGPYNEQFF.

This clonotype has at least ten counts. The chain uses TRBV21-1 and TRBJ1-5; the table's D call of TRBD1 was not tested on the DNA. TRBV21-1 is recorded as a pseudogene. The CDR3 spans 16 residues. The CDR3 region has the DNA TGTGCCAGCAGCGCCCGTGCTCGGACAGGGCATCAGCCCCAGCATTTT. It translates to CASSARARTGHQPQHF.

The chain couples TRBV28 to TRBJ1-1, with D unresolved. The CDR3 sequence is 12 residues long. V shed 3 bases and J shed 5 bases, with 7 bases lying between them. The germline V gene encodes CDR1 MDHEN and CDR2 SYDVKM. CDR3 sequence: CASSLPGTEAFF. DNA for the CDR3: TGTGCCAGCAGTTTGCCCGGGACTGAAGCTTTCTTT.

This clonotype was seen at least ten times. The chain employs TRBV19 and TRBJ2-1, with D possibly matching TRBD1 (6 bases). The CDR3 runs to 14 residues. Germline V lookup: CDR1 LNHDA, CDR2 SQIVND (reference sequence). Trimming shortened V by 5 bases and J by 5 bases, and 13 bases separated the two germline ends. For the CDR3, the DNA is TGTGCCAGTAGTTCCTTACAGGGTGACAATGAGCAGTTCTTC. Translating gives CASSSLQGDNEQFF.

This clonotype appeared a few times. The chain links TRBV6-4 to TRBJ1-1; no clear D. Germline loops: CDR1 MRHNA, CDR2 SNTAGT. V lost 11 bases to trimming and J lost 1 base, with 8 bases between them. The CDR3 length is 11 residues. CDR3: CAGEGNTEAFF. The CDR3 nucleotides read TGTGCCGGGGAGGGGAACACTGAAGCTTTCTTT.

Many counts were recorded for this clonotype. The J gene is TRBJ1-1, the V gene TRBV9; D is unresolved. V lost 1 base and J lost 1, with 5 bases in between. The V gene's germline CDR1 is SGDLS and CDR2 YYNGEE. This CDR3 is 13 amino acids long. CDR3 DNA sequence: TGTGCCAGCAGCGTACGAGGGAACACTGAAGCTTTCTTT. Amino acids: CASSVRGNTEAFF.

Only a few counts were recorded for this clonotype. The chain is built from TRBV30 and TRBJ1-6; D remains unclear. The V gene's germline CDR1 is GTSNPN and CDR2 SVGIG (reference sequence). The CDR3 spans 14 residues. Trimming removed 0 bases at V and 6 bases at J, with 9 bases between. CDR3 residues: CAWSVRRGNSPLHF. The CDR3 DNA is TGTGCCTGGAGTGTACGACGGGGTAATTCACCCCTCCACTTT.

This clonotype was counted ten times or more. The V gene is TRBV5-1, the J gene TRBJ2-3, with 13 bases fitting TRBD2. CDR1 is SGHRS, CDR2 YFSETQ, per germline. The CDR3 sequence is 15 residues long. V lost 5 bases, J lost 8 bases, and 8 bases stayed unmatched. The CDR3 coding sequence is TGCGCCAGCAGTGGGACTAGCGGGGCCGTGGGTACGCAGTATTTT. The encoded protein is CASSGTSGAVGTQYF.

The chain recombines TRBV7-2 with TRBJ2-4; D possibly uses TRBD1 or TRBD2 (5 bases each). Germline lookup yields CDR1 SGHTA and CDR2 FQGNSA. The germline V and J ends were trimmed by 5 bases and 5 bases, with 19 bases remaining between them. This CDR3 region has 16 residues. The CDR3 sequence: CASSLGPPGAQNIQYF. CDR3 bases: TGTGCCAGCAGCCTGGGACCACCCGGCGCCCAAAACATTCAGTACTTC.

The V call is TRBV6-6, the J call TRBJ1-1; D not certain. V was trimmed by 0 bases and J by 7 bases, leaving 3 bases between them. Germline CDR1 MNHNY, CDR2 SVGAGI (reference sequence). The CDR3 has 11 amino acids. CDR3 in DNA: TGTGCCAGCAGTTACTCGCGTGAAGCTTTCTTT. Its translation: CASSYSREAFF.

The genes are TRBV29-1 and TRBJ2-7; D ambiguous. The CDR3 runs to 12 residues. The germline gives CDR1 SQVTM, CDR2 ANQGSEA. V dropped 4 bases and J dropped 7 bases, with 14 bases sitting between them. CDR3 DNA: TGCAGCGTTGCCGTGCCCGATCGGGAGCAGTACTTC. As protein: CSVAVPDREQYF.

This clonotype appeared a few times. The CDR3 DNA follows: TGTGCCAGCAGCACGGACAGGGTTGGCTCCTATAATTCACCCCTCCACTTT. Protein: CASSTDRVGSYNSPLHF. The chain has TRBV21-1 and TRBJ1-6; the tabulated D call, TRBD1, remains unverified against the DNA. TRBV21-1 is recorded as a pseudogene. The CDR3 is 17 residues long.

CDR3 DNA: TGTGCCAGCAGTTTATCCGGGACTTGGGTAAACTATGGCTACACCTTC. Protein sequence: CASSLSGTWVNYGYTF. The J gene is TRBJ1-2, the V gene TRBV28, with D maybe TRBD1 (5 bases). Looked up from germline, CDR1 is MDHEN and CDR2 is SYDVKM. Trimming took 1 base from V and 2 from J, leaving 14 bases between them. CDR3 length: 16 residues.

This clonotype counts as medium-sized. The V gene is TRBV7-2, the J gene TRBJ2-3; TRBD2 is a possible D gene (7 bases). Germline V gene data show CDR1 as SGHTA and CDR2 as FQGNSA. The CDR3 loop spans 19 amino acids. V lost 1 base, J lost 1 base, and 21 bases lay in between. The CDR3 coding sequence is TGTGCCAGCAGCTTAGAAAGCTCGGGGGGCGGCCAGGGCACAGATACGCAGTATTTT. Amino acid sequence: CASSLESSGGGQGTDTQYF.

This clonotype was detected only once. The rearrangement uses TRBV5-6 and TRBJ1-4, with unresolved D. This CDR3 is 14 amino acids long. CDR1 is SGHDT and CDR2 is YYEEEE in the germline V gene. The V and J ends lost 0 bases and 13 bases respectively, with 16 bases between them. The CDR3 nucleotides read TGTGCCAGCAGCTTGGCCCGCCTTTCCCGGGGACTGTTTTTT. This gives the protein CASSLARLSRGLFF. Drawing the rest from reference TRBV5-6 and TRBJ1-4, the complete variable domain is DAGVTQSPTHLIKTRGQQVTLRCSPKSGHDTVSWYQQALGQGPQFIFQYYEEEERQRGNFPDRFSGHQFPNYSSELNVNALLLGDSALYLCASSLARLSRGLFFGSGTQLSVL.

The chain combines TRBV11-2 with TRBJ1-6; D not certain. CDR3 size: 15 residues. In germline, CDR1 is SGHAT, CDR2 FQNNGV. The V end was cut by 2 bases, the J end by 7 bases, with 12 bases between. CDR3 nucleotide sequence: TGTGCCAGCAGCTTAATGGTACAGTCCAATTCACCCCTCCACTTT. Translation: CASSLMVQSNSPLHF.

In this sample, this clonotype turned up a few times. This chain links TRBV5-1 with TRBJ1-6; D unclear. The germline CDR1 and CDR2 sequences are SGHRS and YFSETQ. The CDR3 contains 16 residues. V was pared by 0 bases and J by 0 bases, with 7 bases between. In nucleotides, the CDR3 is TGCGCCAGCAGCTTGGAAGGGAGCTCCTATAATTCACCCCTCCACTTT. This codes for CASSLEGSSYNSPLHF.

V usage is TRBV5-1 and J usage is TRBJ2-5; 8 nucleotides agree with TRBD1. The germline gives CDR1 SGHRS, CDR2 YFSETQ. This CDR3 spans 14 amino acids. Unmatched junction bases numbered 2, after V lost 2 bases and J lost 2 bases. CDR3 loop: CASSFTGGQETQYF. The CDR3 DNA follows: TGCGCCAGCAGCTTCACAGGGGGACAAGAGACCCAGTACTTC. The variable domain in full, with the rest retrieved from reference TRBV5-1 and TRBJ2-5, is KAGVTQTPRYLIKTRGQQVTLSCSPISGHRSVSWYQQTPGQGLQFLFEYFSETQRNKGNFPGRFSGRQFSNSRSEMNVSTLELGDSALYLCASSFTGGQETQYFGPGTRLLVL.

This clonotype was seen repeatedly, ten times or more. The chain links TRBV12-3 or TRBV12-4 to TRBJ2-3, with D perhaps matching TRBD1 (5 bases). The V end was cut by 6 bases, the J end by 2 bases, with 12 bases between. CDR3 length: 14 residues. CDR3 sequence: CASRRDRNTDTQYF. CDR3 DNA: TGTGCCAGCAGAAGAGACAGAAACACAGATACGCAGTATTTT.

A few counts support this clonotype. This chain joins TRBV6-1 and TRBJ2-5; TRBD2 agrees at 7 bases. J was trimmed by 0 bases and V by 2 bases; bases with no gene match: 9. Germline V lookup: CDR1 MNHNS, CDR2 SASEGT. This CDR3 comprises 17 residues. CDR3 DNA sequence: TGTGCCAGCAGTGAAATTGTCCTAGCGGCGTACCAAGAGACCCAGTACTTC. Residues: CASSEIVLAAYQETQYF.

The gene calls are TRBV19 and TRBJ1-2, with D perhaps matching TRBD1 (6 bases). Germline lookup yields CDR1 LNHDA and CDR2 SQIVND (reference sequence). CDR3 length: 18 residues. Between the trimmed V and J ends, which lost 5 bases and 3 bases, there was a span of 25 bases. The CDR3 DNA reads TGTGCCAGTAGTGCCTTCCCGGGGGGGGCAGCTCACTACTATGGCTACACCTTC. It is translated as CASSAFPGGAAHYYGYTF.

V usage is TRBV7-3 and J usage is TRBJ2-2, with 11 bases lining up with TRBD2. The CDR3 consists of 16 residues. Germline CDR1 and CDR2: SGHTA and FQGTGA. Trimming removed 0 bases from V and 7 bases from J; junction bases left unmatched: 4. In nucleotides, the CDR3 is TGTGCCAGCAGCTTAACCGGGACTAGCGGTGGCGGGGAGCTGTTTTTT. Translation: CASSLTGTSGGGELFF.

This clonotype occurred many times. The CDR3 DNA reads as TGCAGCGTTGAGAAAAACACTGAAGCTTTCTTT. This sequence encodes CSVEKNTEAFF. This rearrangement joins TRBV29-1 to TRBJ1-1; D unresolved. Germline V gene sequence: CDR1 SQVTM, CDR2 ANQGSEA. V was shortened by 3 bases and J by 2 bases, with 4 bases between the two germline ends. The CDR3 extends over 11 amino acids.

V gene TRBV7-2 combines with J gene TRBJ1-1; the D is unclear. CDR3 length: 14 amino acids. V was shortened by 2 bases and J by 0 bases, with 7 bases between the two germline ends. Germline values: CDR1 SGHTA, CDR2 FQGNSA. This CDR3 is CASSLQHMNTEAFF. In nucleotides, the CDR3 is TGTGCCAGCAGCTTACAACATATGAACACTGAAGCTTTCTTT.

This clonotype has a handful of counts. The rearrangement joins TRBV12-3 or TRBV12-4 to TRBJ2-3; D unresolved. Trimming stripped 7 bases from V and 4 bases from J, with 9 bases between. This CDR3 has 12 amino acids. The CDR3 region is CASMLFSDTQYF. DNA for the CDR3: TGTGCCAGCATGTTATTTTCAGATACGCAGTATTTT.

The chain couples TRBV6-1 to TRBJ1-6; D is uncertain. This CDR3 spans 13 amino acids. V was trimmed by 6 bases and J by 9 bases, leaving 12 bases between them. Germline V gene sequence: CDR1 MNHNS, CDR2 SASEGT. The CDR3 loop reads CASRWGLTSPLHF. CDR3 bases: TGTGCCAGCAGGTGGGGTTTGACTTCACCCCTCCACTTT.

This clonotype has only a few counts. This sequence joins TRBV11-2 and TRBJ1-4; D perhaps matches TRBD1 (5 bases). Germline V CDR1 and CDR2: SGHAT, FQNNGV. V dropped 3 bases and J dropped 8 bases, with 10 bases sitting between them. The CDR3 spans 13 residues. This chain's CDR3 is CASSFSGPEKLFF. DNA for the CDR3: TGTGCCAGCAGCTTTTCGGGACCAGAAAAACTGTTTTTT.

This clonotype was seen ten or more times. V gene TRBV28 combines with J gene TRBJ2-3; 8 positions agree with TRBD2. The CDR3 totals 13 residues. Trimming at V came to 8 bases and at J to 6 bases, leaving 7 bases not matched to a gene. The V gene's germline CDR1 is MDHEN and CDR2 SYDVKM. CDR3 sequence reads: CASGSGGPDTQYF. CDR3 nucleotide sequence: TGTGCCAGCGGGTCGGGGGGGCCTGATACGCAGTATTTT.